This T cell receptor beta chain was identified during a study of T cells after yellow fever vaccination. Study summary: Low-cell-number fractions underwent preparation using SMART-Seq v4 Ultra Low Input. General observations from the study: Primary-vaccination clones mostly resurfaced post-booster (nearly 97% CD4, roughly 90% CD8). Abundant clonotypes from the bulk population could have been carried over as contaminants into FACS-sorted repertoires.

About this clonotype: As yet, its antigen is unknown.

J lost 5 bases, V lost 0 bases, and 9 bases had no gene match. The CDR3 is 15 amino acids. The germline V gene encodes CDR1 DFQATT and CDR2 SNEGSKA (reference sequence). Generation of TCR cDNA used 5'RACE template switching (which added a universal primer site and UMIs). One entry per CDR3 protein results from TCRdb running MiXCR on the 5' RACE reads. The top ten hold approximately 15% of the sample, which has nearly 550,000 distinct CDR3 sequences, 19% seen once. The sequence was obtained from a man aged 25 to 40 who received the YFV17D yellow fever vaccine. The chain recombines TRBV20-1 with TRBJ2-5, with 7 bases lining up with TRBD2. The specimen was PBMCs, collected 15 days after the yellow fever booster vaccination. For the CDR3, the DNA is TGCAGTGCTAGAGATGGAGCGGGAAGTGGGGAGACCCAGTACTTC. As protein: CSARDGAGSGETQYF.